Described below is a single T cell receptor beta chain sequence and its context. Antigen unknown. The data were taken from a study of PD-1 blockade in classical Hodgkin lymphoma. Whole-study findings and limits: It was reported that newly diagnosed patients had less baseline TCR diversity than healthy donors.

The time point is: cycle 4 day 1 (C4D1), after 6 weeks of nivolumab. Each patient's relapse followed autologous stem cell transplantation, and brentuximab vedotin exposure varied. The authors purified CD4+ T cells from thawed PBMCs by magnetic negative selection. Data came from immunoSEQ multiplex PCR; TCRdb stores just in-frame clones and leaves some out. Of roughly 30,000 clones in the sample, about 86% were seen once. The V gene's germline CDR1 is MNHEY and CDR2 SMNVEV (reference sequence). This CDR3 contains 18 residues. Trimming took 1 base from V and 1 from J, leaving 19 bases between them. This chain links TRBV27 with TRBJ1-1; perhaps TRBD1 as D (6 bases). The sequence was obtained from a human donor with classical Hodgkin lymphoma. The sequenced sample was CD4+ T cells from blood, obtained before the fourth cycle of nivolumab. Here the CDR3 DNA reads TGTGCCAGCAGTTTATTCTTCGGACAGAGGGTTGGGAACACTGAAGCTTTCTTT. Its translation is CASSLFFGQRVGNTEAFF.